This T cell receptor (beta chain) originates from a study of shared clonotypes between healthy human individuals. On the study more broadly: Each donor's CD8 memory used one plate, CD8 naive two, each CD4 subset three.

The V gene's germline CDR1 is MNHEY and CDR2 SMNVEV (reference sequence). The CDR3 totals 20 residues. V was pared by 4 bases and J by 4 bases, with 16 bases of the junction left unmatched. Profiling relied on immunoSEQ multiplex PCR, and the TCRdb table lists in-frame clones only, not all of them. The sample includes over a million clones, 95% to 97% of them seen just once. This clone came up once. The clonotype was recovered from a man in his thirties or forties in good health. Sequencing input: naive CD4+ T cells sorted from blood. As to subset: CD45RA+ positively selected. This sequence joins TRBV27 and TRBJ2-7, with 16 nucleotides matching TRBD2. CDR3 DNA sequence: TGTGCCAGCAGTTCCCGGGGACTAGCGGGAGGGCCAGGGAGACCTTACGAGCAGTACTTC. Amino acids: CASSSRGLAGGPGRPYEQYF.